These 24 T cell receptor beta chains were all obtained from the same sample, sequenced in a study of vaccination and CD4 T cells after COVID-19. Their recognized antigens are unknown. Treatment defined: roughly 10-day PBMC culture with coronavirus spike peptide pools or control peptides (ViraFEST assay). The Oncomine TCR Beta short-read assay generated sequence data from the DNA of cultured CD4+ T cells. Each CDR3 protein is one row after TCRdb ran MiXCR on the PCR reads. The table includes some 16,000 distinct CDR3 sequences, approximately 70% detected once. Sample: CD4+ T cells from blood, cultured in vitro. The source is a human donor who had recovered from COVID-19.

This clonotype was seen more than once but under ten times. CDR3 nucleotide sequence: TGTGCCAGCAGTCCCCCCCAGGGGGTAGGCTATGGCTACACCTTC. It codes for CASSPPQGVGYGYTF. This chain uses TRBV6-1 with TRBJ1-2, with 7 bases that match TRBD1. The CDR3 length is 15 residues. J lost 4 bases, V lost 5 bases, and 10 bases had no gene match. Germline CDR1 MNHNS, CDR2 SASEGT.

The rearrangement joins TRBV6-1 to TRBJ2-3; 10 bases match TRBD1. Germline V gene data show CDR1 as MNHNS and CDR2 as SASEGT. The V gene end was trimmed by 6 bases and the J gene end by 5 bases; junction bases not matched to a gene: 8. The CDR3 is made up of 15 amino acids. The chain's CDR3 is CASSPDRGRGDTQYF. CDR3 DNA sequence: TGTGCCAGCAGCCCCGACAGGGGGCGAGGAGATACGCAGTATTTT.

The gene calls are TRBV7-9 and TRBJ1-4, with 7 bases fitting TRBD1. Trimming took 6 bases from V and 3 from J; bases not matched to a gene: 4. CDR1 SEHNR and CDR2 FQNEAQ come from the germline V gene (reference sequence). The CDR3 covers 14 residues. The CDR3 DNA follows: TGTGCCAGCAGGTCGAGGGGGCCTAATGAAAAACTGTTTTTT. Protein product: CASRSRGPNEKLFF.

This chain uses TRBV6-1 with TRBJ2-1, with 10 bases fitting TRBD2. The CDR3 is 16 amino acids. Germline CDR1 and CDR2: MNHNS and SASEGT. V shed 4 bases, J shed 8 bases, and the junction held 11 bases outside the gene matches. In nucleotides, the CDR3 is TGTGCCAGCAGTGCCCTTGGCCTAGCGGGAGCACATGAGCAGTTCTTC. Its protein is CASSALGLAGAHEQFF.

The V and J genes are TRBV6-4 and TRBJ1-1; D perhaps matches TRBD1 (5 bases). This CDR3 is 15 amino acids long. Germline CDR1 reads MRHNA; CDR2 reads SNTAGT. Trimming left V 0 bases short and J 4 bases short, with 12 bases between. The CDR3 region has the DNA TGTGCCAGCAGTGACTCGTTCGGGAGGGGCACTGAAGCTTTCTTT. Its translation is CASSDSFGRGTEAFF.

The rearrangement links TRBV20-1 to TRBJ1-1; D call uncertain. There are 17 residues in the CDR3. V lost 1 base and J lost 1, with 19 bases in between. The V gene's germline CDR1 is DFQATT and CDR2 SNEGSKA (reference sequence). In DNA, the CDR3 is TGCAGTGCTAGAGCCCCGGGAGCGGGCAGGAAGAACACTGAAGCTTTCTTT. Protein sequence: CSARAPGAGRKNTEAFF.

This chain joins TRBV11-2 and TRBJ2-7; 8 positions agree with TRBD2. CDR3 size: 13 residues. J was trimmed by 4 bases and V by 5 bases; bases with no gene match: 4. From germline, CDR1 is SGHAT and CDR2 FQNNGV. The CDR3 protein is CASSLGLEYEQYF. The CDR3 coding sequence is TGTGCCAGCAGCCTGGGACTAGAATACGAGCAGTACTTC. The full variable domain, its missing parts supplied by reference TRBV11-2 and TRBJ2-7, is EAGVAQSPRYKIIEKRQSVAFWCNPISGHATLYWYQQILGQGPKLLIQFQNNGVVDDSQLPKDRFSAERLKGVDSTLKIQPAKLEDSAVYLCASSLGLEYEQYFGPGTRLTVT.

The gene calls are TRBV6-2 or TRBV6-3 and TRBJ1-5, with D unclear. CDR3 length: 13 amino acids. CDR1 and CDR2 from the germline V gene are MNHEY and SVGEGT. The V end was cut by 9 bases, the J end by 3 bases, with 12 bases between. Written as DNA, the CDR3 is TGTGCCAGTTCGCCGAGGGTCAATCAGCCCCAGCATTTT. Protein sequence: CASSPRVNQPQHF.

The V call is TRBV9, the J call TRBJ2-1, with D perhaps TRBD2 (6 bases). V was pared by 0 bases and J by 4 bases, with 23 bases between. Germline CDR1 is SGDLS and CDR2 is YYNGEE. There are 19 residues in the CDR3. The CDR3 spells CASSVGDGRGRGGYNEQFF. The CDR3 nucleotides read TGTGCCAGCAGCGTAGGGGATGGCCGGGGGAGAGGTGGGTACAATGAGCAGTTCTTC.

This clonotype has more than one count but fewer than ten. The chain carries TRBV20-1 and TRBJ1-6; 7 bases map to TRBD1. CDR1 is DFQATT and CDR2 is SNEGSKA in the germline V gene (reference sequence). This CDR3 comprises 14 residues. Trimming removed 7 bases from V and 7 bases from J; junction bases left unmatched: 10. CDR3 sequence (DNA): TGCAGTGTGTACAGGGGCGTGAGAAATTCACCCCTCCACTTT. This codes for CSVYRGVRNSPLHF.

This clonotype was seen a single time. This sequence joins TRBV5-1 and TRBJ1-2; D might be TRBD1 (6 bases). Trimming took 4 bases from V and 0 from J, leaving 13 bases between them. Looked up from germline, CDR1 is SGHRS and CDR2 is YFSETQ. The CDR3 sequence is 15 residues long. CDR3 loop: CASSPGQPTNYGYTF. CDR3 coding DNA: TGCGCCAGCAGCCCCGGACAGCCTACTAACTATGGCTACACCTTC.

The DNA for the CDR3 is TGCAGTGCTCGACGTTCAGGGGATGTGGGTGCGCCCCAGCATTTT. This gives the protein CSARRSGDVGAPQHF. V gene TRBV20-1 combines with J gene TRBJ1-5, with D possibly TRBD1 on 6 matching bases. This CDR3 is built from 15 residues. The V gene lost 5 bases and the J gene lost 9 bases, with 23 bases spanning the gap. From germline, CDR1 is DFQATT and CDR2 SNEGSKA (reference sequence).

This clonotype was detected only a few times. CDR3 in DNA: TGTGCCAGCAGCCCAAGACCGGCGGCCTACAATGAGCAGTTCTTC. This gives the protein CASSPRPAAYNEQFF. The V and J genes are TRBV11-3 and TRBJ2-1; D call uncertain. Trimming took off 5 bases at V and 2 bases at J, with 13 bases between the two ends. The CDR3 runs 15 residues. Germline assignment: CDR1 SGHNT and CDR2 YENEEA.

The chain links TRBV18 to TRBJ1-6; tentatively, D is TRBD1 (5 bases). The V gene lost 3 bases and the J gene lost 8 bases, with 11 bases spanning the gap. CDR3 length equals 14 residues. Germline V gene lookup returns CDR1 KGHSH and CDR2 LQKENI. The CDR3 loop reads CASSPGRVDSPLHF. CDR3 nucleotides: TGTGCCAGCTCACCGGGCAGGGTCGATTCACCCCTCCACTTT.

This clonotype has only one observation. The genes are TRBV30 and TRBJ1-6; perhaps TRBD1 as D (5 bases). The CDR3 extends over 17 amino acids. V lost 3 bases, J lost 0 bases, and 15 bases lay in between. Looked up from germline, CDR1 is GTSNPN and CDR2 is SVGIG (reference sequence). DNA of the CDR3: TGTGCCTGGAGGACCGACAGACCGAGCTCCTATAATTCACCCCTCCACTTT. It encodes CAWRTDRPSSYNSPLHF.

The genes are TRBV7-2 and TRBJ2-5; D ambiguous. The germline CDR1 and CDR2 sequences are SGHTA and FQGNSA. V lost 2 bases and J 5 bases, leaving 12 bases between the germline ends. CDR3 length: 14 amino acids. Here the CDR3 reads CASSLQASDETQYF. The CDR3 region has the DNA TGTGCCAGCAGCTTACAGGCATCTGATGAGACCCAGTACTTC.

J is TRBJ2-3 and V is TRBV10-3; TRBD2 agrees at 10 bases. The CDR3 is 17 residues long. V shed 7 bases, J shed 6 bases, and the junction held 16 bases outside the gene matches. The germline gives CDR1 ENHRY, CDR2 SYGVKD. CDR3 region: CAIKPGLASLAGDTQYF. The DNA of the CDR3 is TGTGCCATCAAGCCGGGACTAGCGTCCCTAGCGGGGGATACGCAGTATTTT.

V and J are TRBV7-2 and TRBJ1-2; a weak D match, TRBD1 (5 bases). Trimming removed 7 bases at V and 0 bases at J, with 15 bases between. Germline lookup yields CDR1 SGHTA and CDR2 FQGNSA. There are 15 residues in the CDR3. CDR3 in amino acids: CASTYGGSANYGYTF. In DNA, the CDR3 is TGTGCCAGCACATATGGGGGGTCGGCTAACTATGGCTACACCTTC.

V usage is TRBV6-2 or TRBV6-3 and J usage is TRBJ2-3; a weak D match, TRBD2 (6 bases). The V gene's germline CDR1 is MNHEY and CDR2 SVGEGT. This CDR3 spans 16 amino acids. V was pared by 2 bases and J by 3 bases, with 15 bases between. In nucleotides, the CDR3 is TGTGCCAGCAGTTACGGTCGGGAGAGGTTGACAGATACGCAGTATTTT. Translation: CASSYGRERLTDTQYF.

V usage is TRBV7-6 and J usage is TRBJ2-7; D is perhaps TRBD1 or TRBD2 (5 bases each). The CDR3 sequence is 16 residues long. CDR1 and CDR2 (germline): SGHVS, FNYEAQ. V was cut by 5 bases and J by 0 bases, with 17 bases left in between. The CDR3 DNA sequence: TGTGCCAGCAGCCCAAGATCCGGGACGGCCTCCTACGAGCAGTACTTC. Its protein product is CASSPRSGTASYEQYF.

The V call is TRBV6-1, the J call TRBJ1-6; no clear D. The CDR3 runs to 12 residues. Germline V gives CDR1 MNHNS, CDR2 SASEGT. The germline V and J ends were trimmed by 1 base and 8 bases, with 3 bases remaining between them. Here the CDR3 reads CASSEGDSPLHF. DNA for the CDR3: TGTGCCAGCAGTGAAGGGGATTCACCCCTCCACTTT.

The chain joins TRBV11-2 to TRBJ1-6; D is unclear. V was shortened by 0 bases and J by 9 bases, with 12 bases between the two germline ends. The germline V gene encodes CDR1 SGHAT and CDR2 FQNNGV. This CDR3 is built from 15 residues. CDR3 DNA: TGTGCCAGCAGCTTAGAAGGCCTACAAGGTTCACCCCTCCACTTT. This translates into CASSLEGLQGSPLHF.

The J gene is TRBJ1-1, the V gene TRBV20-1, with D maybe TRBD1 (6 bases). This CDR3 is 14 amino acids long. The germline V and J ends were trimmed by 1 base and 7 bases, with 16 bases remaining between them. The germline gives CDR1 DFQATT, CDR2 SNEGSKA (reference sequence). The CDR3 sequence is CSARARGVTSEAFF. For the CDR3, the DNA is TGCAGTGCTAGAGCGAGGGGGGTCACTAGTGAAGCTTTCTTT.

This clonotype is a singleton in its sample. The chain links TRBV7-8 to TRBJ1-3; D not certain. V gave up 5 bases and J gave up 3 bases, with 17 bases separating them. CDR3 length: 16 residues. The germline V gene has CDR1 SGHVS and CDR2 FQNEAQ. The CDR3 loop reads CASSPIPGRLGNTIYF. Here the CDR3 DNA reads TGTGCCAGCAGCCCAATCCCCGGCAGGCTTGGAAACACCATATATTTT.